This TCR beta chain derives from a study of human T cells and chemical hapten exposure. Study information: Minor pooled library volume differences mainly drove per-sample TCR yield variation.

V lost 0 bases, J lost 5 bases, and 13 bases lay in between. Germline loops: CDR1 MNHNY, CDR2 SVGAGI (reference sequence). The CDR3 sequence is 15 residues long. Time point described: patch test 2, 6 weeks after DPC sensitization. Treatment meaning: therapeutic diphenylcyclopropenone sensitization with weekly scalp DPC. Researchers sampled blood before each patch test went on. This clonotype has only a few counts. TCRdb processed the RACE reads anew with MiXCR; each CDR3 protein has one entry. The sample gives just over 350,000 distinct CDR3 sequences, around 6% of which show up once; about 5.6% is in the top ten.

Sequencing used whole blood, obtained in connection with sensitization to the hapten diphenylcyclopropenone (DPC). V and J are TRBV6-6 and TRBJ2-5, with D possibly being TRBD2 (5 bases). The clonotype comes from a woman aged 18-29 years with alopecia areata. Some clones in this sample may be carry-over from other donors' samples. The DNA for the CDR3 is TGTGCCAGCAGTTACTCCAGAGGGCCCGGGGAGACCCAGTACTTC. It codes for CASSYSRGPGETQYF.